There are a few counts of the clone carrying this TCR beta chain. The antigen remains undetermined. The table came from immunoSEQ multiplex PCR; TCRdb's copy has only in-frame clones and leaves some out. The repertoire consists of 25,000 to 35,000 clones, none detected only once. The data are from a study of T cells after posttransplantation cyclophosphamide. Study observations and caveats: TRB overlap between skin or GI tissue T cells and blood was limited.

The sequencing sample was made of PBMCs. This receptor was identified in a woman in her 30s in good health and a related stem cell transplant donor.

The CDR3: CASSTDPNTFSGASQETQYF. The CDR3 nucleotides are TGCGCCAGCAGCACGGACCCGAACACCTTTAGCGGGGCCTCCCAAGAGACCCAGTACTTC. This chain uses TRBV5-1 with TRBJ2-5; 8 nucleotides match TRBD2. V lost 4 bases to trimming and J lost 1 base; unmatched junction nucleotides: 21. The germline V gene has CDR1 SGHRS and CDR2 YFSETQ. The CDR3 is 20 amino acids.